Below are 4 T cell receptor beta chains sequenced from a single sample in a study of blood T cell repertoires in COVID-19. The method was immunoSEQ multiplex PCR; TCRdb's version includes in-frame clones alone and lacks a portion of them. The data contain about 240,000 clones, roughly 82% of them seen just once; the ten biggest clones take up 9% to 15%. Sequenced sample: peripheral blood. The receptors come from a man older than 75 with acute or convalescent COVID-19.

The chain employs TRBV6-6 and TRBJ2-1; D possibly corresponds to TRBD2 (7 bases). V was shortened by 7 bases and J by 5 bases, with 12 bases between the two germline ends. The CDR3 extends over 13 amino acids. CDR1 MNHNY and CDR2 SVGAGI come from the germline V gene (reference sequence). In nucleotides, the CDR3 is TGTGCCAGCATCCGGGGGGCGAACAATGAGCAGTTCTTC. The encoded protein is CASIRGANNEQFF.

As to this clone: Within the sample, other DNA sequences also encode this same CDR3. J is TRBJ2-1 and V is TRBV15; the match to TRBD2 covers 12 bases. CDR3 length equals 15 residues. Trimming removed 3 bases from V and 7 bases from J; junction bases left unmatched: 4. Per germline, CDR1 LNHNV and CDR2 YYDKDF (reference sequence). The CDR3 here is CATSRTSGSRNEQFF. The CDR3, as DNA: TGTGCCACCAGCAGGACTAGCGGGAGCAGGAATGAGCAGTTCTTC. The full variable domain, with the rest looked up from reference TRBV15 and TRBJ2-1, is DAMVIQNPRYQVTQFGKPVTLSCSQTLNHNVMYWYQQKSSQAPKLLFHYYDKDFNNEADTPDNFQSRRPNTSFCFLDIRSPGLGDTAMYLCATSRTSGSRNEQFFGPGTRLTVL.

CDR3 region: CASCQDTPGYNEQFF. In DNA form, the CDR3 reads TGCGCCAGCTGCCAGGACACGCCTGGCTACAATGAGCAGTTCTTC. The chain links TRBV5-1 to TRBJ2-1, with TRBD1 as a possible D gene (5 bases). V was clipped by 7 bases and J by 3 bases, with 17 bases between them. This CDR3 has 15 amino acids. CDR1 is SGHRS and CDR2 is YFSETQ in the germline V gene.

V usage is TRBV27 and J usage is TRBJ2-5, with D possibly matching TRBD2 (6 bases). Germline-derived CDR1 and CDR2 are MNHEY and SMNVEV (reference sequence). The CDR3 runs to 14 residues. The V end was cut by 6 bases, the J end by 4 bases, with 15 bases between. In nucleotides, the CDR3 is TGTGCCAGCAGCCCCCCCGGGACTTTAGAGACCCAGTACTTC. Residues: CASSPPGTLETQYF.